This TCR beta chain came from a study of vaccination and CD4 T cells after COVID-19. The wider study: Samples were taken after vaccination, a median of around 67 days after dose two, with a range of 14 to 241.

Germline values: CDR1 SGHRS, CDR2 YFSETQ. Trimming took off 4 bases at V and 8 bases at J, with 12 bases between the two ends. CDR3 length: 13 residues. The assay that was used to sequence DNA from cultured CD4+ T cells was the Oncomine TCR Beta short-read assay. DNA came from CD4+ T cells after culture. TCRdb passed the PCR reads through MiXCR, listing each CDR3 protein once. The sample contains about 13,000 distinct CDR3 sequences, about three fifths of which appear only once. Worth noting for this clonotype: Antigen: not known.

The treatment here: approximately nine-day PBMC culture with coronavirus spike peptide pools or control peptides (ViraFEST assay). ViraFEST used peptide pools to expand antigen-specific T cells, then sequenced TCRs. Study-wide findings and caveats: Among convalescent patients, a median roughly 86% of reactive clones emerged only after vaccination.

The sequence derives from a human donor who had recovered from COVID-19. The chain couples TRBV5-1 to TRBJ2-2; D unresolved. The specimen was CD4+ T cells from blood, cultured in vitro. CDR3 region: CASSRLMQGELFF. The CDR3 coding sequence is TGCGCCAGCAGCCGCCTAATGCAGGGGGAGCTGTTTTTT.